Listed here are 14 T cell receptor beta chains from one sample, sequenced in a study of blood T cell repertoires in COVID-19. Some clones are missing from TCRdb's copy, which holds only in-frame ones; the method was immunoSEQ multiplex PCR. The repertoire holds about 260,000 clones, with more than 80% as singletons. Sequenced input: peripheral blood. These receptors were obtained from a woman aged 40-49 years with acute or convalescent COVID-19.

The gene calls are TRBV24-1 and TRBJ1-6; 10 bases agree with TRBD1. Trimming cost V 2 bases and J 9 bases; bases outside gene matches: 6. The CDR3 is 16 amino acids. Germline V gene sequence: CDR1 KGHDR, CDR2 SFDVKD. The CDR3 is CATSDSPGTGVSPLHF. The DNA for the CDR3 is TGTGCCACCAGTGATTCGCCCGGGACAGGGGTTTCACCCCTCCACTTT.

The chain carries TRBV18 and TRBJ1-1, with 8 bases matching TRBD1. Germline V CDR1 and CDR2: KGHSH, LQKENI. V was clipped by 6 bases and J by 2 bases; unmatched bases: 5. The CDR3 extends over 14 amino acids. CDR3 in amino acids: CASSTTGANTEAFF. The CDR3 DNA is TGTGCCAGCTCCACGACAGGGGCAAACACTGAAGCTTTCTTT.

V and J are TRBV5-1 and TRBJ2-5; D perhaps matches TRBD1 (6 bases). V lost 4 bases to trimming and J lost 5 bases, with 18 bases between them. CDR3 length: 15 amino acids. Germline lookup yields CDR1 SGHRS and CDR2 YFSETQ. CDR3 nucleotide sequence: TGCGCCAGCAGCATAGACAGGAATGTTGTGGAGACCCAGTACTTC. Translated: CASSIDRNVVETQYF.

V usage is TRBV27 and J usage is TRBJ1-5; perhaps TRBD1 as D (5 bases). V was shortened by 3 bases and J by 4 bases, with 10 bases between the two germline ends. Germline CDR1 and CDR2: MNHEY and SMNVEV (reference sequence). CDR3 length equals 14 residues. In DNA, the CDR3 is TGTGCCAGCAGTTTTCAGTCAGGGAATCAGCCCCAGCATTTT. This codes for CASSFQSGNQPQHF.

J is TRBJ2-1 and V is TRBV19; TRBD1 is a possible D gene (5 bases). The V gene's germline CDR1 is LNHDA and CDR2 SQIVND (reference sequence). CDR3 length equals 15 residues. V was trimmed by 7 bases and J by 0 bases, leaving 13 bases between them. The CDR3 DNA reads TGTGCCAGTACCCCCGACAGCAGCTCCTACAATGAGCAGTTCTTC. Residues: CASTPDSSSYNEQFF.

The rearrangement links TRBV27 to TRBJ1-2; TRBD1 is a possible D gene (6 bases). Germline V gene lookup returns CDR1 MNHEY and CDR2 SMNVEV (reference sequence). Trimming removed 3 bases from V and 3 bases from J, with 11 bases in between. This CDR3 has 14 residues. The CDR3 sequence is CASSLTGPDYGYTF. CDR3 in DNA: TGTGCCAGCAGTTTGACAGGCCCCGACTATGGCTACACCTTC.

The chain carries TRBV2 and TRBJ1-2, with D maybe TRBD1 (5 bases). Per the germline V gene, CDR1 is SNHLY and CDR2 is FYNNEI. This CDR3 is 12 amino acids long. V lost 6 bases, J lost 10 bases, and 15 bases lay in between. CDR3 in amino acids: CASSFQGGVYTF. As DNA, the CDR3 is TGTGCCAGCAGCTTTCAGGGTGGGGTCTACACCTTC. The full variable domain, in which reference TRBV2 and TRBJ1-2 provide the parts outside the CDR3, is EPEVTQTPSHQVTQMGQEVILRCVPISNHLYFYWYRQILGQKVEFLVSFYNNEISEKSEIFDDQFSVERPDGSNFTLKIRSTKLEDSAMYFCASSFQGGVYTFGSGTRLTVV.

The J gene is TRBJ1-2, the V gene TRBV11-2; D gene unclear. The germline V gene has CDR1 SGHAT and CDR2 FQNNGV. The CDR3 consists of 13 residues. Trimming removed 1 base from V and 3 bases from J, with 6 bases in between. In DNA form, the CDR3 reads TGTGCCAGCAGCTTAGTATCCTACTATGGCTACACCTTC. Its translation is CASSLVSYYGYTF.

The rearrangement uses TRBV5-6 and TRBJ1-5, with D unclear. V was pared by 0 bases and J by 3 bases, with 10 bases between. This CDR3 spans 15 amino acids. From germline, CDR1 is SGHDT and CDR2 YYEEEE. Written as DNA, the CDR3 is TGTGCCAGCAGCTTGGGTATGCGTGACAATCAGCCCCAGCATTTT. This encodes CASSLGMRDNQPQHF.

The chain combines TRBV6-5 with TRBJ1-1, with unresolved D. V was pared by 7 bases and J by 0 bases, with 9 bases between. This CDR3 has 13 amino acids. CDR1 and CDR2 (germline): MNHEY, SVGAGI. The CDR3 is CASKEGMNTEAFF. In nucleotides, the CDR3 is TGTGCCAGCAAGGAGGGCATGAACACTGAAGCTTTCTTT.

The chain is built from TRBV6-5 and TRBJ1-5, with D maybe TRBD1 (5 bases). This CDR3 has 13 amino acids. The germline V gene has CDR1 MNHEY and CDR2 SVGAGI. The V end was cut by 6 bases, the J end by 4 bases, with 10 bases between. This chain's CDR3 is CASRLTANQPQHF. CDR3 DNA sequence: TGTGCCAGCAGGCTGACAGCTAATCAGCCCCAGCATTTT.

The CDR3 nucleotides are TGTGCCAGCAGTTTAGACAGCTCCTATAATTCACCCCTCCACTTT. The encoded protein is CASSLDSSYNSPLHF. The chain uses TRBV27 and TRBJ1-6; a possible D gene is TRBD1 (5 bases). V lost 2 bases and J 0 bases, leaving 5 bases between the germline ends. This CDR3 comprises 15 residues. The germline CDR1 and CDR2 sequences are MNHEY and SMNVEV (reference sequence).

The V call is TRBV4-1, the J call TRBJ1-5; unclear D gene. V was clipped by 4 bases and J by 3 bases, with 10 bases between them. This CDR3 has 14 amino acids. Germline CDR1 MGHRA, CDR2 YSYEKL. The CDR3 sequence: CASSPTDFNQPQHF. The CDR3 bases are TGCGCCAGCAGCCCGACGGACTTCAATCAGCCCCAGCATTTT.

This rearrangement joins TRBV19 to TRBJ1-2; no clear D gene. CDR3 length: 14 amino acids. Looked up from germline, CDR1 is LNHDA and CDR2 is SQIVND (reference sequence). V lost 2 bases and J lost 4, with 11 bases in between. This CDR3 is CASSIPEMVYGYTF. The CDR3 region has the DNA TGTGCCAGTAGTATACCGGAGATGGTCTATGGCTACACCTTC. The complete variable domain, with remaining parts taken from reference TRBV19 and TRBJ1-2, reads DGGITQSPKYLFRKEGQNVTLSCEQNLNHDAMYWYRQDPGQGLRLIYYSQIVNDFQKGDIAEGYSVSREKKESFPLTVTSAQKNPTAFYLCASSIPEMVYGYTFGSGTRLTVV.